This T cell receptor beta chain derives from a study of CD8+ T cells in alopecia areata. Looking at the study overall: Female C3H/HeJ mice aged roughly 6-11 weeks received skin from approximately 6-13-month-old C3H/HeJ donors with spontaneous alopecia.

Scientists pooled cutaneous lymph node cells and sorted them on CD4, CD8alpha, NKG2D, NKG2ACE and other markers. The CDR3 contains 14 residues. The germline gives CDR1 GKSSPN, CDR2 SITVG. With V trimmed by 3 bases and J by 3 bases, 2 bases remained unmatched. In each case, RNA was isolated and then reverse transcribed into cDNA as the sequencing template. This table comes from immunoSEQ multiplex PCR, and its TCRdb copy is limited to in-frame clones, with some not included. This sample carries about 270,000 clones, none of them present only once. Study observations and caveats: Sharing of TCRs across patients appeared less clear than in mice, possibly for HLA-related reasons. Affected scalp, especially in alopecia totalis/universalis, had a higher clonality than normal scalp did.

Comments on this clone: The antigen remains undetermined. The genes are named according to mouse. The read ends 4 residues early relative to the CDR3; the germline J gene fills the gap.

The TCR originated in a C3H/HeJ mouse with alopecia areata. MHC haplotype of the mouse line: H2-k. The chain employs TRBV31 and TRBJ2-1, with 10 bases aligning to TRBD2. Sequences were obtained from CD4+ T cells sorted from a lymph node. CDR3 bases read: TGTGCCTGGAGGACTGGGGGGTTCTATGCT. This gives the protein CAWRTGGFYA. In full, the CDR3 reads CAWRTGGFYAEQFF.